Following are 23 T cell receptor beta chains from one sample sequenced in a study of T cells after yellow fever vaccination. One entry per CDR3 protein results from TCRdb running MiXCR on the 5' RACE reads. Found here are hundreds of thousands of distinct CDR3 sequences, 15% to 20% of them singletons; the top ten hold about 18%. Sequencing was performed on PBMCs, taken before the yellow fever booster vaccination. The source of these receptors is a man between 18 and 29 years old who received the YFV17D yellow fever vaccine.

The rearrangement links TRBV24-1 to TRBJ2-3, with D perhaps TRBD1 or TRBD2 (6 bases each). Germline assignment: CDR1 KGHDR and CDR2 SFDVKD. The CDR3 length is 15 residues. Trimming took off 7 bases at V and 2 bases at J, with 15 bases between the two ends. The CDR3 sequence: CATRRGGLITDTQYF. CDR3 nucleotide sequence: TGTGCCACCAGGAGAGGGGGGCTTATCACAGATACGCAGTATTTT.

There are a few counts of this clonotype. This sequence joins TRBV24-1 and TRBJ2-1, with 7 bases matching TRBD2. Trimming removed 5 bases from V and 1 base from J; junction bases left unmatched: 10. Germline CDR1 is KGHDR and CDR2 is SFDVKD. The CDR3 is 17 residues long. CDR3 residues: CATSAPVGEGSYNEQFF. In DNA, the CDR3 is TGTGCCACCAGTGCCCCGGTAGGGGAGGGGTCCTACAATGAGCAGTTCTTC.

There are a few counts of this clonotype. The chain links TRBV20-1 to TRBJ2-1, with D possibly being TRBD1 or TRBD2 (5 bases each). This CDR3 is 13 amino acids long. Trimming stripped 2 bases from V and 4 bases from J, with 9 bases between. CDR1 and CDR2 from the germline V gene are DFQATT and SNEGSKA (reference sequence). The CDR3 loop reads CSARSGPYNEQFF. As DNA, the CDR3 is TGCAGTGCTAGATCGGGGCCTTACAATGAGCAGTTCTTC.

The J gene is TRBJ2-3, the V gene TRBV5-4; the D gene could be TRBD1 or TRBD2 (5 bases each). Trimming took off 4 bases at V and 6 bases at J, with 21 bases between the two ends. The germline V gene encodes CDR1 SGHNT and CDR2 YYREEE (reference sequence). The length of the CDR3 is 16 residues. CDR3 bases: TGTGCCAGCAGCCCTGGGCCGCCCGGGGACGGTGATACGCAGTATTTT. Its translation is CASSPGPPGDGDTQYF.

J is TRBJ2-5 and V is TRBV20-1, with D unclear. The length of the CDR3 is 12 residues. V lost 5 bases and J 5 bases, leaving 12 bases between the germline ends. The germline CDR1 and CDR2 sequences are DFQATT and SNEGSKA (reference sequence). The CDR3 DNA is TGCAGTGCTTCGATGGGGTTGGAGACCCAGTACTTC. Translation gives CSASMGLETQYF.

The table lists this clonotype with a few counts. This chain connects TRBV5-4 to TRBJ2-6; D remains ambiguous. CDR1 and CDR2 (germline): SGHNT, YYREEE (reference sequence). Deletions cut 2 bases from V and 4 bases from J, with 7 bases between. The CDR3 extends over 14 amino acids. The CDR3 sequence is CASSLVEGANVLTF. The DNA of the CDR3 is TGTGCCAGCAGCTTAGTAGAGGGGGCCAACGTCCTGACTTTC.

The CDR3 sequence: CASSPTSGGYTGELFF. DNA for the CDR3: TGTGCCAGCAGCCCCACTAGCGGGGGGTACACCGGGGAGCTGTTTTTT. This chain uses TRBV7-9 with TRBJ2-2; 12 nucleotides match TRBD2. Germline CDR1 is SEHNR and CDR2 is FQNEAQ (reference sequence). This CDR3 has 16 residues. Trimming cost V 5 bases and J 3 bases; bases outside gene matches: 4. Variable domain in full (rest from reference TRBV7-9 and TRBJ2-2): DTGVSQNPRHKITKRGQNVTFRCDPISEHNRLYWYRQTLGQGPEFLTYFQNEAQLEKSRLLSDRFSAERPKGSFSTLEIQRTEQGDSAMYLCASSPTSGGYTGELFFGEGSRLTVL.

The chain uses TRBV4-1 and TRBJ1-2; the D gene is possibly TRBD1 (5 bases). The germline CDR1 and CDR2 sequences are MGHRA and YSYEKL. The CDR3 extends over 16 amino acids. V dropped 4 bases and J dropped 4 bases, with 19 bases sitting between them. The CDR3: CASSLTGTEAFYGYTF. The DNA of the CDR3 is TGCGCCAGCAGCCTCACCGGGACGGAAGCTTTCTATGGCTACACCTTC.

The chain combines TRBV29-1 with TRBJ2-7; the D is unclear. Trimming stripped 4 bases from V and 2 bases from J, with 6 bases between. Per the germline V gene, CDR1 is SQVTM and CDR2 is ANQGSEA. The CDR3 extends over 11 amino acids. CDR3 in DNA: TGCAGCGTTGGGTTGCCCTACGAGCAGTACTTC. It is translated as CSVGLPYEQYF.

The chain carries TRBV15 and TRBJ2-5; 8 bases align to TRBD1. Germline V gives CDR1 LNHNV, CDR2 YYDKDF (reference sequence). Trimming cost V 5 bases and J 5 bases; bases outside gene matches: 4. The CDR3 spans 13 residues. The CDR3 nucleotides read TGTGCCACCAGCGGCTGGACAGGGGAGACCCAGTACTTC. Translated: CATSGWTGETQYF.

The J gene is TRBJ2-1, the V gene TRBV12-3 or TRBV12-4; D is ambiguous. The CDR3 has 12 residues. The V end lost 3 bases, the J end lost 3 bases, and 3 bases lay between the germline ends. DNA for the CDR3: TGTGCCAGCAGTTTTTTCTACAATGAGCAGTTCTTC. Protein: CASSFFYNEQFF.

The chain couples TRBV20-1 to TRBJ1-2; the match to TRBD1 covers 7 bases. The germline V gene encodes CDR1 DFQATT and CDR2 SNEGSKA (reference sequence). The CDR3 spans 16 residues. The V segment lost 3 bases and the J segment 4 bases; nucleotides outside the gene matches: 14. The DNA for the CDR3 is TGCAGTGCTAGCCCCCGGGACAGCTCGATGCGCTATGGCTACACCTTC. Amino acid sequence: CSASPRDSSMRYGYTF.

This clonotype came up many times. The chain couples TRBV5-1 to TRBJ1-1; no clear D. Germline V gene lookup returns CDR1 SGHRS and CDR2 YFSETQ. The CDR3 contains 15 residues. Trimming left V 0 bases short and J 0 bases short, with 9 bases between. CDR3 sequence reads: CASSLGTTVNTEAFF. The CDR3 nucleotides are TGCGCCAGCAGCTTGGGAACCACAGTGAACACTGAAGCTTTCTTT.

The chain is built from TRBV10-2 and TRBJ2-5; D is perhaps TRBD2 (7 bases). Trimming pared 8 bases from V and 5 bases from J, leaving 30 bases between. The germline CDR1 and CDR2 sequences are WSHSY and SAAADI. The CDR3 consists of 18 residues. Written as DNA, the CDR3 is TGCGCCAGCGGTGGGACTCCGAGGACTAGGGTGGGGGCGGAGACCCAGTACTTC. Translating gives CASGGTPRTRVGAETQYF.

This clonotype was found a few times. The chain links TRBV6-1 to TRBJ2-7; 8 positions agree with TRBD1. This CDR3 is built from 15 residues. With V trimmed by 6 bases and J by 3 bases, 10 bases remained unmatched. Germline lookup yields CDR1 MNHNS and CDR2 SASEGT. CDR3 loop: CASRDPGQVGYEQYF. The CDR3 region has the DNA TGTGCCAGCAGGGATCCGGGACAGGTTGGCTACGAGCAGTACTTC.

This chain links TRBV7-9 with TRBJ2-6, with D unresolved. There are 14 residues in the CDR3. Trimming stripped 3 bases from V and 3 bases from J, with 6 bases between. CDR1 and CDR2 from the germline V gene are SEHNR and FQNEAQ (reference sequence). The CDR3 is CASSFWVGANVLTF. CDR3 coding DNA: TGTGCCAGCAGCTTCTGGGTTGGGGCCAACGTCCTGACTTTC.

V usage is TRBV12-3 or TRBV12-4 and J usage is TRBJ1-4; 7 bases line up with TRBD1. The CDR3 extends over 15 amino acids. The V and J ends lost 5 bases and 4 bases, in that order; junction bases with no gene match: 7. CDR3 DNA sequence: TGTGCCAGCAGTAGGGGGACAGTGGTTAATGAAAAACTGTTTTTT. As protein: CASSRGTVVNEKLFF.

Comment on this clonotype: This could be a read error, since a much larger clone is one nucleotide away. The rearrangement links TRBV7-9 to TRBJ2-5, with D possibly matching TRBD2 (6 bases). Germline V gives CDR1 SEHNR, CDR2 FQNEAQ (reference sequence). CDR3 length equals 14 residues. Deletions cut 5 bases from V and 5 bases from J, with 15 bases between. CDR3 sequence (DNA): TGTGCCAGCAGCCCCCCCCCGGGAGCGGAGACCCAGTACTTC. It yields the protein CASSPPPGAETQYF.

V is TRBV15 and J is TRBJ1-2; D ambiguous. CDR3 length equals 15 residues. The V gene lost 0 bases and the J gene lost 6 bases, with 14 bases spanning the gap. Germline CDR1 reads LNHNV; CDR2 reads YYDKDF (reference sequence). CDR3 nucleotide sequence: TGTGCCACCAGCAGAGACCGTTTACCGTGGGATGGCTACACCTTC. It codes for CATSRDRLPWDGYTF.

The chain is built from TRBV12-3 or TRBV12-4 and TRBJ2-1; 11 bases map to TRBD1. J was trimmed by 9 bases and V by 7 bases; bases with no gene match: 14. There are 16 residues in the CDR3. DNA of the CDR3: TGTGCCAGCAACACCTTCCGGGACAGGGGGAAGGGTGAGCAGTTCTTC. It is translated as CASNTFRDRGKGEQFF.

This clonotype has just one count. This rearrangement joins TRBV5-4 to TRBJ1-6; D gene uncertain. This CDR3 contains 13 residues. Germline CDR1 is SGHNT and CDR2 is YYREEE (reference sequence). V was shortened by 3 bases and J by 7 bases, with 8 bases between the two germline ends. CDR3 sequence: CASSWWQNSPLHF. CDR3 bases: TGTGCCAGCAGCTGGTGGCAGAATTCACCCCTCCACTTT.

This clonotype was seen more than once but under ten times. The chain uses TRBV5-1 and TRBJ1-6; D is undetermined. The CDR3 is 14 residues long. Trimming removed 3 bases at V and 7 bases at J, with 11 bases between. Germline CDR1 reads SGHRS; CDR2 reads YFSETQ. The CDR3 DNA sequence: TGCGCCAGCAGCTCCCGGACTTCCAATTCACCCCTCCACTTT. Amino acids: CASSSRTSNSPLHF.

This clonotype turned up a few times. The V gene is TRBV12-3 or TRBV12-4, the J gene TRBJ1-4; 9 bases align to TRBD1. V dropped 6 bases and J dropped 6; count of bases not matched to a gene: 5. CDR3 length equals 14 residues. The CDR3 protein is CASRSTGGDEKLFF. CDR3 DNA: TGTGCCAGCAGAAGCACAGGGGGCGATGAAAAACTGTTTTTT.